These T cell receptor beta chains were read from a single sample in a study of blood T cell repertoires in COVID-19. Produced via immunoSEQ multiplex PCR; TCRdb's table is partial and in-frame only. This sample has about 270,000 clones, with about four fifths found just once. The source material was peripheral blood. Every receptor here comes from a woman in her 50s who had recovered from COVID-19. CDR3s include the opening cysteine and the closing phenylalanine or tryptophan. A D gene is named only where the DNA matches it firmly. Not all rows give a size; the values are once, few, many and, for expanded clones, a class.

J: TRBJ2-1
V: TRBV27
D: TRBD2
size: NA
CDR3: CASSFLAGEYNEQFF
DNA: TGTGCCAGCAGTTTTCTAGCGGGGGAGTACAATGAGCAGTTCTTC

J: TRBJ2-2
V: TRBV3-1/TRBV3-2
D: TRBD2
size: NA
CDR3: CASGRLAGGPGELFF
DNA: TGTGCCAGCGGCCGACTAGCGGGGGGTCCCGGGGAGCTGTTTTTT

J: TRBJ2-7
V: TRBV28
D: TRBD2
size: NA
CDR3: CASTTSGTSGPYEQYF
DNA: TGTGCCAGCACGACCTCCGGGACTAGCGGCCCCTACGAGCAGTACTTC

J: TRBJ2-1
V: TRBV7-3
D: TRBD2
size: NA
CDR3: CASSMTSGRADEQFF
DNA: TGTGCCAGCAGCATGACTAGCGGGAGGGCAGATGAGCAGTTCTTC

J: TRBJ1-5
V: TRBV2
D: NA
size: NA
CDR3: CASRDSSSFWEPQHF
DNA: TGTGCCAGCAGGGACAGTTCTAGTTTCTGGGAGCCCCAGCATTTT

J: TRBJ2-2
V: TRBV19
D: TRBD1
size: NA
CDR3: CASSALPGQGAGGELFF
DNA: TGTGCCAGTAGTGCCTTACCGGGACAGGGGGCTGGCGGGGAGCTGTTTTTT

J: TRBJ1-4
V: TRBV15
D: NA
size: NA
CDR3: CATSPRAQAGSNEKLFF
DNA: TGTGCCACCAGCCCCCGTGCGCAGGCAGGTAGTAATGAAAAACTGTTTTTT

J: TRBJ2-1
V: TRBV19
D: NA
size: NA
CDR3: CASSIPTHGQFF
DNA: TGTGCCAGTAGTATCCCCACCCACGGGCAGTTCTTC

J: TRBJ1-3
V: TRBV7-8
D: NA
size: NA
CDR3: CASSPTGNTIYF
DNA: TGTGCCAGCAGCCCCACAGGAAACACCATATATTTT

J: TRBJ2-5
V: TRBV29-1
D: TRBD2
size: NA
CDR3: CSVDAGREETQYF
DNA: TGCAGCGTCGACGCAGGGAGGGAAGAGACCCAGTACTTC

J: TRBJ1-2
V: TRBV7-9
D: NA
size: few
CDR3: CASSFSYGYTF
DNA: TGTGCCAGCAGCTTTAGCTATGGCTACACCTTC

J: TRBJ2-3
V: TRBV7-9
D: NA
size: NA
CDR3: CASSLAGRFSTDTQYF
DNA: TGTGCCAGCAGCCTCGCGGGGCGGTTTAGCACAGATACGCAGTATTTT

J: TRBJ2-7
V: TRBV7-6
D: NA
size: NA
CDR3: CASSPGYGSYEQYF
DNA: TGTGCCAGCAGCCCGGGTTACGGAAGCTACGAGCAGTACTTC

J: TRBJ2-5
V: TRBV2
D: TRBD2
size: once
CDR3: CASSDPAGEAETQYF
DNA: TGTGCCAGCAGTGACCCAGCGGGGGAGGCAGAGACCCAGTACTTC

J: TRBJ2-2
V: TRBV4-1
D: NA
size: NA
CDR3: CASSQEVTVNTGELFF
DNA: TGCGCCAGCAGCCAAGAGGTAACAGTGAACACCGGGGAGCTGTTTTTT

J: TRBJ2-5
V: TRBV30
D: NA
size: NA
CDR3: CAWEQGSETQYF
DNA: TGTGCCTGGGAGCAGGGTTCGGAGACCCAGTACTTC

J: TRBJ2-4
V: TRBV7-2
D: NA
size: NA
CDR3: CASSLRGLKNIQYF
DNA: TGTGCCAGCAGCCTTCGGGGGTTGAAAAACATTCAGTACTTC

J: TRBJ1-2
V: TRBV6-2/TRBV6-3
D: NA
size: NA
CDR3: CASSSQAYPNYGYTF
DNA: TGTGCCAGCAGTTCTCAGGCCTATCCTAACTATGGCTACACCTTC

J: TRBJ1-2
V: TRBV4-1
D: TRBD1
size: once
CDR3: CASSQDGGTGGTYGYTF
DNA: TGCGCCAGCAGCCAAGATGGGGGGACAGGGGGGACCTATGGCTACACCTTC

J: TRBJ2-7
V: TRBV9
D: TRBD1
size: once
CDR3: CASSGTGASYEQYF
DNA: TGTGCCAGTTCCGGTACAGGGGCCTCCTACGAGCAGTACTTC

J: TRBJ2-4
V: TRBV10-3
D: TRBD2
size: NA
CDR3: CAISPGREGAKNIQYF
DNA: TGTGCCATCAGCCCGGGACGGGAGGGTGCCAAAAACATTCAGTACTTC

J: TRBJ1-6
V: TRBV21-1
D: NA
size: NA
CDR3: CASSNLLRGRVSPLHF
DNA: TGTGCCAGCAGCAATCTGCTCAGGGGGCGCGTATCACCCCTCCACTTT

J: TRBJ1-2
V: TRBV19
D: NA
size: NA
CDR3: CASSIAGNLNYGYTF
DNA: TGTGCCAGTAGTATTGCCGGGAACCTCAACTATGGCTACACCTTC

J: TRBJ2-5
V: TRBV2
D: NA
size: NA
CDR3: CASRLLEETQYF
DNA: TGTGCCAGCAGACTATTGGAAGAGACCCAGTACTTC

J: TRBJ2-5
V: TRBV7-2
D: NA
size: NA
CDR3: CASSLSAAFQETQYF
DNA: TGTGCCAGCAGCTTATCGGCGGCGTTCCAAGAGACCCAGTACTTC

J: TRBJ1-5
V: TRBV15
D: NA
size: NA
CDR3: CATSSRSTVSNQPQHF
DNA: TGTGCCACCAGCAGTCGGTCCACAGTTAGCAATCAGCCCCAGCATTTT

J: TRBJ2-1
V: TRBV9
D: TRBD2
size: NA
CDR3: CASSARLAANEQFF
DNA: TGTGCCAGCAGCGCACGACTAGCGGCGAATGAGCAGTTCTTC

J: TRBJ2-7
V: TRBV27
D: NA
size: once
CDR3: CASRDTGTISYEQYF
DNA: TGTGCCAGTAGGGACACGGGGACTATCTCCTACGAGCAGTACTTC

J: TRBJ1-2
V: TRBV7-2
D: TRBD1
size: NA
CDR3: CASRRQGYYGYTF
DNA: TGTGCCAGCAGGCGACAGGGATACTATGGCTACACCTTC

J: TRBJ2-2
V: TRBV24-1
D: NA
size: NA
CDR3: CATSDPWRGRDTGELFF
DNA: TGTGCCACCAGTGATCCCTGGAGGGGGCGCGACACCGGGGAGCTGTTTTTT

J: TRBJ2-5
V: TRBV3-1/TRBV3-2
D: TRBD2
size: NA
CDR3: CASSQGYSSGRETQYF
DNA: TGTGCCAGCAGCCAAGGGTACAGTAGCGGGAGGGAGACCCAGTACTTC

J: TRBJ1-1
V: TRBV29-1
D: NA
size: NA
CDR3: CSAMTGQNTEAFF
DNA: TGCAGCGCTATGACAGGTCAGAACACTGAAGCTTTCTTT

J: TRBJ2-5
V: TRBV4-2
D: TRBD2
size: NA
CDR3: CASSQDPGQAGGPVRRDLETQYF
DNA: TGTGCCAGCAGCCAAGATCCGGGGCAGGCGGGAGGGCCTGTTCGGAGGGACCTAGAGACCCAGTACTTC

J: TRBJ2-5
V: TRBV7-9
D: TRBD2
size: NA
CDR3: CASSSGGAIGETQYF
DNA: TGTGCCAGCAGTAGCGGGGGGGCCATCGGTGAGACCCAGTACTTC

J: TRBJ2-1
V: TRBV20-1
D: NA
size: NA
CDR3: CPSYNEQFF
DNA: TGCCCCAGCTACAATGAGCAGTTCTTC

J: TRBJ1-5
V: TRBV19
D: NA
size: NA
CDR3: CASSPPLRANNQPQHF
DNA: TGTGCCAGTAGCCCACCCCTGAGGGCCAACAATCAGCCCCAGCATTTT

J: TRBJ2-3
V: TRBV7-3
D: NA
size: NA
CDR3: CASSYRTGSTDTQYF
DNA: TGTGCCAGCAGCTATCGGACGGGGAGCACAGATACGCAGTATTTT

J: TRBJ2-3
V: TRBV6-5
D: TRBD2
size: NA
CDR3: CASSYMRGSNTDTQYF
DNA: TGTGCCAGCAGTTACATGCGGGGGAGCAACACAGATACGCAGTATTTT

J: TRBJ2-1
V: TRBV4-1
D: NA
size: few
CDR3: CASSQQGLQYNEQFF
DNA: TGCGCCAGCAGCCAACAGGGACTGCAATACAATGAGCAGTTCTTC

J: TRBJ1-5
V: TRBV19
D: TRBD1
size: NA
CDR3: CASMTDRERGQPQHF
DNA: TGTGCCAGTATGACCGACAGGGAAAGGGGCCAGCCCCAGCATTTT

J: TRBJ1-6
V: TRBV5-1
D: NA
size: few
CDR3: CASSPGQANSPLHF
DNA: TGCGCCAGCAGCCCCGGACAAGCCAATTCACCCCTCCACTTT

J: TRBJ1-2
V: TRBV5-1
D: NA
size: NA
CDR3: CASSLDDRNYGYTF
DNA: TGCGCCAGCAGCTTAGACGACAGGAACTATGGCTACACCTTC

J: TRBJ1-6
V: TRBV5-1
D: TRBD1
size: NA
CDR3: CASSPGTENSPLHF
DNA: TGCGCCAGCAGCCCTGGGACAGAGAATTCACCCCTCCACTTT

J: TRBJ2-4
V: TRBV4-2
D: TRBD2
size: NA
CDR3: CASSEIGSSGRSLAKNIQYF
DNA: TGTGCCAGCAGCGAGATCGGTTCTAGCGGGAGGTCCCTAGCCAAAAACATTCAGTACTTC

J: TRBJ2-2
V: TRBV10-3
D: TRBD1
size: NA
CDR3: CAIRRGTGNQGNTGELFF
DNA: TGTGCCATCAGACGCGGGACAGGGAATCAAGGGAACACCGGGGAGCTGTTTTTT

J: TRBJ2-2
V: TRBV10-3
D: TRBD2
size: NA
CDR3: CAIRSSGNTGELFF
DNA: TGTGCCATCAGGTCTAGCGGCAACACCGGGGAGCTGTTTTTT

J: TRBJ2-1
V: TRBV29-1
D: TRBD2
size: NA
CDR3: CSVGHLLAGDNNEQFF
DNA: TGCAGCGTTGGCCACTTACTAGCGGGGGACAACAATGAGCAGTTCTTC

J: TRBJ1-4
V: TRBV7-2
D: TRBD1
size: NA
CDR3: CASSFGTGREKLFF
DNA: TGTGCCAGCAGCTTTGGGACAGGGCGTGAAAAACTGTTTTTT

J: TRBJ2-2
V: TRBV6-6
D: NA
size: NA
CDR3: CAVTGSNTGELFF
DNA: TGTGCCGTCACGGGTTCGAACACCGGGGAGCTGTTTTTT